A single sample is the source of the 30 T cell receptor beta chains below, sequenced in a study of PD-1 blockade in mismatch repair-deficient tumors. Sequencing was performed with immunoSEQ multiplex PCR; in TCRdb, only in-frame clones are kept and a portion is missing. The table lists 55,000 to 85,000 clones, approximately 78% of them singletons. The material sequenced was peripheral blood, taken 2 weeks after starting pembrolizumab. These receptors all come from an adult with mismatch repair-deficient cancer.

This chain connects TRBV6-5 to TRBJ2-3; 9 bases are shared with TRBD1. The CDR3 is 14 amino acids. Losses at the gene ends were 7 bases for V and 3 bases for J; bases not matched to a gene: 5. Germline V CDR1 and CDR2: MNHEY, SVGAGI. The CDR3 bases are TGTGCCAGCACCCCGGGACAGGGTACAGATACGCAGTATTTT. Translation: CASTPGQGTDTQYF.

The rearrangement joins TRBV15 to TRBJ1-2; TRBD1 is a possible D gene (6 bases). V shed 0 bases and J shed 7 bases, with 18 bases lying between them. Germline CDR1 reads LNHNV; CDR2 reads YYDKDF (reference sequence). The CDR3 length is 16 residues. The DNA of the CDR3 is TGTGCCACCAGCAGAGACCCTCAGGGGTCTGGGGGTGGCTACACCTTC. Its translation is CATSRDPQGSGGGYTF.

The gene calls are TRBV29-1 and TRBJ1-2, with D perhaps matching TRBD1 (5 bases). The germline V gene encodes CDR1 SQVTM and CDR2 ANQGSEA. The V end lost 7 bases, the J end lost 2 bases, and 11 bases lay between the germline ends. The CDR3 length is 12 residues. The CDR3 is CSAGTANYGYTF. Written as DNA, the CDR3 is TGCAGCGCGGGGACGGCGAACTATGGCTACACCTTC.

The chain links TRBV11-3 to TRBJ2-1; 9 bases agree with TRBD2. The germline gives CDR1 SGHNT, CDR2 YENEEA. V gave up 1 base and J gave up 8 bases; unmatched junction bases: 0. The CDR3 is 13 residues long. For the CDR3, the DNA is TGTGCCAGCAGCTTAGTAGCGGGGGATGAGCAGTTCTTC. Residues: CASSLVAGDEQFF.

This clone was counted only a few times. The rearrangement joins TRBV7-2 to TRBJ1-2; D uncertain. This CDR3 is built from 13 residues. Germline CDR1 reads SGHTA; CDR2 reads FQGNSA. Between the trimmed V and J ends, which lost 1 base and 3 bases, there was a span of 6 bases. CDR3 amino acids: CASSLGPDYGYTF. DNA for the CDR3: TGTGCCAGCAGCTTAGGGCCAGACTATGGCTACACCTTC.

The V gene is TRBV6-6, the J gene TRBJ1-5; 7 bases agree with TRBD1. The junction had 5 bases not matched to a gene; V was cut back by 9 bases and J by 3 bases. In germline, CDR1 is MNHNY, CDR2 SVGAGI (reference sequence). The CDR3 loop spans 13 amino acids. This CDR3 reads CASTGVNNQPQHF. The CDR3 bases are TGTGCCAGTACAGGGGTTAACAATCAGCCCCAGCATTTT.

The gene calls are TRBV5-1 and TRBJ2-2; D possibly corresponds to TRBD2 (6 bases). Trimming took off 0 bases at V and 1 base at J, with 10 bases between the two ends. This CDR3 comprises 16 residues. Germline V lookup: CDR1 SGHRS, CDR2 YFSETQ. The CDR3, as DNA: TGCGCCAGCAGCTTGGAAGGGACTTTGAACACCGGGGAGCTGTTTTTT. It is translated as CASSLEGTLNTGELFF.

The chain carries TRBV5-1 and TRBJ1-3; D unclear. The CDR3 consists of 15 residues. The V gene's germline CDR1 is SGHRS and CDR2 YFSETQ. V was clipped by 3 bases and J by 1 base, with 11 bases between them. CDR3 sequence: CASSSLPGSGNTIYF. DNA of the CDR3: TGCGCCAGCAGCTCCCTCCCGGGTTCTGGAAACACCATATATTTT.

The chain uses TRBV29-1 and TRBJ1-5; possible D gene TRBD1, 6 bases. The ends were cut back, 7 bases at V and 8 bases at J, with 21 bases in the middle. The CDR3 covers 14 residues. CDR1 SQVTM and CDR2 ANQGSEA come from the germline V gene. CDR3 protein: CSALTTGLGKPQHF. The CDR3 DNA reads TGCAGCGCTCTCACTACAGGGCTCGGTAAGCCCCAGCATTTT.

This clone was counted once. This rearrangement joins TRBV29-1 to TRBJ1-1, with D maybe TRBD1 (5 bases). Per germline, CDR1 SQVTM and CDR2 ANQGSEA. V lost 4 bases and J 0 bases, leaving 12 bases between the germline ends. This CDR3 region has 14 residues. The CDR3 DNA is TGCAGCGTTGGGCAGGGTATCATGAACACTGAAGCTTTCTTT. Translating it yields CSVGQGIMNTEAFF.

In regard to this clone: In the same sample, other DNA sequences code for this CDR3. The chain couples TRBV11-3 to TRBJ2-5; D unclear. Germline V CDR1 and CDR2: SGHNT, YENEEA. The CDR3 runs 15 residues. Trimming left V 1 base short and J 2 bases short, with 11 bases between. In DNA, the CDR3 is TGTGCCAGCAGCTTAGGCCGTCACCTGCAAGAGACCCAGTACTTC. Amino acids: CASSLGRHLQETQYF.

CDR3 in DNA: TGCGCCAGCAGCTTGGAGGCGGTTTCTACCTACGAGCAGTACTTC. Translation: CASSLEAVSTYEQYF. This chain uses TRBV5-1 with TRBJ2-7; unclear D gene. The CDR3 covers 15 residues. V shed 0 bases and J shed 2 bases, with 12 bases lying between them. The germline CDR1 and CDR2 sequences are SGHRS and YFSETQ.

V is TRBV6-1 and J is TRBJ1-1; D is undetermined. Germline loops: CDR1 MNHNS, CDR2 SASEGT. Deletions cut 6 bases from V and 4 bases from J, with 15 bases between. This CDR3 is built from 14 residues. In DNA form, the CDR3 reads TGTGCCAGCAGAACCCGCGGACGGGTCACTGAAGCTTTCTTT. The encoded protein is CASRTRGRVTEAFF.

This sequence joins TRBV27 and TRBJ2-2; 10 positions match TRBD2. Germline trimming cut 7 bases from V and 3 bases from J; bases unmatched to any gene: 5. This CDR3 has 15 amino acids. The germline V gene encodes CDR1 MNHEY and CDR2 SMNVEV (reference sequence). The DNA of the CDR3 is TGTGCCAGCACCCTAGCGGGAGACCACACCGGGGAGCTGTTTTTT. This encodes CASTLAGDHTGELFF.

This chain links TRBV15 with TRBJ2-4, with 7 bases that match TRBD1. V shed 2 bases, J shed 8 bases, and the junction held 6 bases outside the gene matches. The CDR3 contains 14 residues. Germline loops: CDR1 LNHNV, CDR2 YYDKDF (reference sequence). CDR3 protein: CATSRRDRGDIQYF. DNA for the CDR3: TGTGCCACCAGCAGACGGGACAGAGGGGACATTCAGTACTTC.

The chain carries TRBV4-2 and TRBJ1-2; TRBD1 agrees at 8 bases. The CDR3 is 17 amino acids. CDR1 LGHNA and CDR2 YNFKEQ come from the germline V gene. The J segment lost 4 bases and the V segment lost 0 bases, leaving 10 bases of the junction unmatched. CDR3 residues: CASSQEAFRGHGYGYTF. CDR3 coding DNA: TGTGCCAGCAGCCAAGAGGCATTCAGGGGGCATGGCTATGGCTACACCTTC.

The CDR3 loop reads CASTTSNTDTQYF. The CDR3 DNA sequence: TGTGCCAGCACAACGTCCAACACAGATACGCAGTATTTT. J is TRBJ2-3 and V is TRBV28; no firm D call. This CDR3 has 13 residues. The germline gives CDR1 MDHEN, CDR2 SYDVKM. The V and J ends lost 7 bases and 2 bases respectively, with 10 bases between them.

J is TRBJ2-2 and V is TRBV18; weak D call: TRBD2 (5 bases). The CDR3 totals 15 residues. Germline CDR1 KGHSH, CDR2 LQKENI. V shed 3 bases and J shed 5 bases, with 13 bases lying between them. The CDR3 sequence is CASSPSGKGTGELFF. CDR3 sequence (DNA): TGTGCCAGCTCACCGTCGGGGAAAGGGACCGGGGAGCTGTTTTTT. The full variable domain, in which reference TRBV18 and TRBJ2-2 provide the parts outside the CDR3, is NAGVMQNPRHLVRRRGQEARLRCSPMKGHSHVYWYRQLPEEGLKFMVYLQKENIIDESGMPKERFSAEFPKEGPSILRIQQVVRGDSAAYFCASSPSGKGTGELFFGEGSRLTVL.

The gene calls are TRBV28 and TRBJ2-4; TRBD1 matches at 7 bases. V trimming: 4 bases; J trimming: 5 bases; junction bases outside the gene matches: 8. This CDR3 has 15 residues. Germline V gene sequence: CDR1 MDHEN, CDR2 SYDVKM. The CDR3 region is CASSYYSGTENIQYF. As DNA, the CDR3 is TGTGCCAGCAGTTATTATTCCGGGACAGAAAACATTCAGTACTTC.

The rearrangement joins TRBV11-1 to TRBJ2-1; maybe TRBD2 (6 bases). The V and J ends lost 4 bases and 9 bases respectively, with 13 bases between them. The CDR3 totals 13 residues. Germline lookup yields CDR1 SGHAT and CDR2 FQDESV (reference sequence). CDR3 bases: TGTGCCAGCAGCTCAGGAGGGCGCGGTGAGCAGTTCTTC. This codes for CASSSGGRGEQFF.

This clone was counted between two and nine times. CDR3 sequence reads: CASSSLGGNEQFF. CDR3 DNA sequence: TGCGCCAGCAGCTCCCTAGGGGGTAATGAGCAGTTCTTC. The gene calls are TRBV5-1 and TRBJ2-1, with D possibly being TRBD1 (6 bases). The V gene's germline CDR1 is SGHRS and CDR2 YFSETQ. V shed 3 bases and J shed 7 bases, with 11 bases lying between them. The CDR3 has 13 residues.

The chain links TRBV29-1 to TRBJ2-3; D may be TRBD2 (5 bases). The CDR3 contains 14 residues. From germline, CDR1 is SQVTM and CDR2 ANQGSEA. V was cut by 5 bases and J by 2 bases, with 14 bases left in between. CDR3 loop: CSVRPGGFTDTQYF. The CDR3 DNA reads as TGCAGCGTTAGGCCCGGCGGGTTCACAGATACGCAGTATTTT.

V and J are TRBV10-3 and TRBJ2-3; 10 nucleotides line up with TRBD2. The CDR3 consists of 15 residues. The trim removed 6 bases at V and 4 bases at J, leaving 7 bases unmatched. The germline gives CDR1 ENHRY, CDR2 SYGVKD. Written as DNA, the CDR3 is TGTGCCATCAGGGGGGATAGCGGGAGGTCAGATACGCAGTATTTT. Amino acid sequence: CAIRGDSGRSDTQYF.

This chain joins TRBV5-4 and TRBJ2-2; no reliable D call. V was shortened by 4 bases and J by 4 bases, with 14 bases between the two germline ends. CDR3 length: 15 amino acids. The V gene's germline CDR1 is SGHNT and CDR2 YYREEE (reference sequence). CDR3 coding DNA: TGTGCCAGCAGCATGCCGACGGCCCCCACCGGGGAGCTGTTTTTT. It translates to CASSMPTAPTGELFF.

The chain employs TRBV19 and TRBJ2-5; 14 nucleotides match TRBD2. Germline lookup yields CDR1 LNHDA and CDR2 SQIVND (reference sequence). The J segment lost 4 bases and the V segment lost 7 bases, leaving 11 bases of the junction unmatched. The CDR3 length is 17 residues. CDR3 residues: CASTLRLAGGRLETQYF. In nucleotides, the CDR3 is TGTGCCAGTACCCTAAGACTAGCGGGAGGGCGGCTAGAGACCCAGTACTTC. Together with reference TRBV19 and TRBJ2-5, the CDR3 gives the full variable domain: DGGITQSPKYLFRKEGQNVTLSCEQNLNHDAMYWYRQDPGQGLRLIYYSQIVNDFQKGDIAEGYSVSREKKESFPLTVTSAQKNPTAFYLCASTLRLAGGRLETQYFGPGTRLLVL.

This rearrangement joins TRBV10-3 to TRBJ2-7, with 13 bases fitting TRBD2. The J segment lost 7 bases and the V segment lost 4 bases, leaving 7 bases of the junction unmatched. Per germline, CDR1 ENHRY and CDR2 SYGVKD. The CDR3 is 15 residues long. In DNA, the CDR3 is TGTGCCATCAGTGGGACCGGACTAGCGGGAGAGGAGCAGTACTTC. It encodes CAISGTGLAGEEQYF.

J is TRBJ2-5 and V is TRBV5-4, with 8 bases aligning to TRBD2. Germline values: CDR1 SGHNT, CDR2 YYREEE (reference sequence). Trimming took 6 bases from V and 1 from J; bases not matched to a gene: 14. The CDR3 sequence is 17 residues long. DNA for the CDR3: TGTGCCAGCACAATGGGACCCCTAGCGGGCCTCCAAGAGACCCAGTACTTC. Protein product: CASTMGPLAGLQETQYF.

This clone was seen more than once but under ten times. The CDR3 DNA reads TGTGCCACTCAGGGGGCTTACCACAATGAGCAGTTCTTC. It codes for CATQGAYHNEQFF. The V gene is TRBV19, the J gene TRBJ2-1, with 8 bases that match TRBD1. Germline CDR1 is LNHDA and CDR2 is SQIVND (reference sequence). This CDR3 has 13 amino acids. Unmatched junction bases numbered 7, after V lost 10 bases and J lost 5 bases. The full variable domain, completed using reference TRBV19 and TRBJ2-1, is DGGITQSPKYLFRKEGQNVTLSCEQNLNHDAMYWYRQDPGQGLRLIYYSQIVNDFQKGDIAEGYSVSREKKESFPLTVTSAQKNPTAFYLCATQGAYHNEQFFGPGTRLTVL.

The CDR3 here is CAISEGGERYNEQFF. As DNA, the CDR3 is TGTGCCATCAGTGAGGGTGGCGAACGCTACAATGAGCAGTTCTTC. The rearrangement joins TRBV10-3 to TRBJ2-1, with D unclear. V was shortened by 2 bases and J by 3 bases, with 11 bases between the two germline ends. Per germline, CDR1 ENHRY and CDR2 SYGVKD. This CDR3 contains 15 residues.

DNA of the CDR3: TGTGCCAGCAGTGAATCTCGGACAGGGGCTTACGAGCAGTACTTC. Translation gives CASSESRTGAYEQYF. This sequence joins TRBV25-1 and TRBJ2-7, with 9 nucleotides matching TRBD1. V trimming: 1 base; J trimming: 4 bases; junction bases outside the gene matches: 5. The germline CDR1 and CDR2 sequences are MGHDK and SYGVNS. There are 15 residues in the CDR3.